The T cell receptor (beta chain) described here comes from a study of OX40 agonist ivuxolimab in advanced cancers. On the study more broadly: Patients received ivuxolimab, an intravenous treatment, every 2 weeks at 0.01 to 10 mg/kg. Checkpoint inhibitors had been given previously to around 38% of patients. Study-level results: The antigen specificity of the peripheral T cells (those that were expanded) was not determined. Average numbers of expanded clones were greater in CD8+ T cells than in CD4+.

Measured with immunoSEQ multiplex PCR; TCRdb has only the in-frame clones, and not every one. The profile shows roughly 67,000 clones, more than 85% of them singletons. The V gene lost 3 bases and the J gene lost 1 base, with 6 bases spanning the gap. This CDR3 is 13 amino acids long. Germline V gene sequence: CDR1 MNHEY, CDR2 SMNVEV (reference sequence). Comments on this clone: The antigen remains unidentified. The identical CDR3 is also encoded by other nucleotide sequences in the sample.

This rearrangement joins TRBV27 to TRBJ1-1, with D hard to call. Material: CD4+ or CD8+ T cells sorted from blood, obtained in a trial of the OX40 agonist ivuxolimab. This sequence was found in an adult with an advanced solid tumor such as melanoma, head and neck, liver or kidney cancer. This chain's CDR3 is CASSLTENTEAFF. The CDR3 DNA reads as TGTGCCAGCAGTTTGACGGAGAACACTGAAGCTTTCTTT.